The rows below give T cell receptor beta chains drawn from one sample of a study of cytomegalovirus exposure and HLA in healthy donors. Here immunoSEQ multiplex PCR was the method, and the copy in TCRdb shows in-frame clones only, minus some. The table has just over 200,000 clones, roughly 80% seen once. Sequencing was done on a sample of PBMCs. The receptor set was obtained from a woman in her thirties or forties in good health and CMV-seronegative. Both conserved end residues are part of each CDR3. Each record gives: clone size, J gene, D gene, V gene, CDR3 length, CDR3 protein, CDR3 DNA. A D gene is named only where the DNA matches it firmly. The size entry is marked missing in some rows and otherwise reads once, few, many or a size class.

clone size: -
J gene: TRBJ1-5
D gene: -
V gene: TRBV6-6
CDR3 length: 16
CDR3 protein: CASSNREGYSNQPQHF
CDR3 DNA: TGTGCCAGCAGCAACAGGGAAGGTTATAGCAATCAGCCCCAGCATTTT

clone size: -
J gene: TRBJ2-7
D gene: TRBD1
V gene: TRBV4-1
CDR3 length: 18
CDR3 protein: CASSQLGLPGTGDNEQYF
CDR3 DNA: TGCGCCAGCAGCCAACTGGGACTGCCCGGGACAGGGGACAACGAGCAGTACTTC

clone size: -
J gene: TRBJ2-5
D gene: -
V gene: TRBV5-4
CDR3 length: 12
CDR3 protein: CASSLSTGIQYF
CDR3 DNA: TGTGCCAGCAGCTTGTCAACAGGAATCCAGTACTTC

clone size: -
J gene: TRBJ2-2
D gene: -
V gene: TRBV9
CDR3 length: 12
CDR3 protein: CASSVAGGELFF
CDR3 DNA: TGTGCCAGCAGCGTAGCCGGCGGGGAGCTGTTTTTT

clone size: -
J gene: TRBJ2-7
D gene: TRBD2
V gene: TRBV19
CDR3 length: 13
CDR3 protein: CATNPGGVSEQYF
CDR3 DNA: TGTGCCACCAACCCTGGGGGGGTTTCCGAGCAGTACTTC

clone size: few
J gene: TRBJ1-3
D gene: -
V gene: TRBV11-2
CDR3 length: 15
CDR3 protein: CASSPTMQGRSTIYF
CDR3 DNA: TGTGCCAGCAGCCCAACGATGCAGGGGCGATCCACCATATATTTT

clone size: -
J gene: TRBJ2-7
D gene: TRBD1
V gene: TRBV5-1
CDR3 length: 13
CDR3 protein: CASSITQGYEQYF
CDR3 DNA: TGCGCCAGCAGCATAACACAGGGGTACGAGCAGTACTTC

clone size: -
J gene: TRBJ2-1
D gene: -
V gene: TRBV30
CDR3 length: 11
CDR3 protein: CACDLWNEQFF
CDR3 DNA: TGTGCCTGCGACTTATGGAATGAGCAGTTCTTC

clone size: -
J gene: TRBJ1-1
D gene: -
V gene: TRBV7-8
CDR3 length: 16
CDR3 protein: CASSLAPTAISTEAFF
CDR3 DNA: TGTGCCAGCAGCTTAGCACCGACAGCCATAAGCACTGAAGCTTTCTTT

clone size: once
J gene: TRBJ2-4
D gene: TRBD2
V gene: TRBV19
CDR3 length: 14
CDR3 protein: CASSRRDGGNIQYF
CDR3 DNA: TGTGCCAGTAGTCGTCGGGACGGGGGGAACATTCAGTACTTC

clone size: -
J gene: TRBJ1-4
D gene: TRBD1
V gene: TRBV7-9
CDR3 length: 12
CDR3 protein: CSSSLDRGGLFF
CDR3 DNA: TGTTCCAGCAGCCTAGACAGGGGAGGACTGTTTTTT

clone size: -
J gene: TRBJ1-3
D gene: TRBD1
V gene: TRBV9
CDR3 length: 13
CDR3 protein: CASSKDRGNTIYF
CDR3 DNA: TGTGCCAGCAGCAAGGACAGGGGAAACACCATATATTTT

clone size: -
J gene: TRBJ2-3
D gene: TRBD1
V gene: TRBV30
CDR3 length: 15
CDR3 protein: CAWSPGTGGPDTQYF
CDR3 DNA: TGTGCCTGGAGTCCCGGGACAGGGGGACCAGATACGCAGTATTTT

clone size: -
J gene: TRBJ2-1
D gene: TRBD2
V gene: TRBV7-9
CDR3 length: 14
CDR3 protein: CASSLSGGGDEQFF
CDR3 DNA: TGTGCCAGCAGCTTATCCGGCGGGGGGGATGAGCAGTTCTTC

clone size: -
J gene: TRBJ1-2
D gene: TRBD1
V gene: TRBV2
CDR3 length: 15
CDR3 protein: CASTRQGRADYGYTF
CDR3 DNA: TGTGCCAGCACCCGACAGGGCAGAGCCGACTATGGCTACACCTTC

clone size: -
J gene: TRBJ1-1
D gene: TRBD1
V gene: TRBV9
CDR3 length: 16
CDR3 protein: CASSAWGTGSGTEAFF
CDR3 DNA: TGTGCCAGCAGCGCCTGGGGGACAGGGTCTGGCACTGAAGCTTTCTTT

clone size: -
J gene: TRBJ1-1
D gene: TRBD1
V gene: TRBV7-9
CDR3 length: 14
CDR3 protein: CASSSRDRGAEAFF
CDR3 DNA: TGTGCCAGCAGCTCCCGGGACAGGGGTGCTGAAGCTTTCTTT

clone size: -
J gene: TRBJ1-1
D gene: TRBD1
V gene: TRBV19
CDR3 length: 17
CDR3 protein: CASSSGPQGMVNTEAFF
CDR3 DNA: TGTGCCAGTAGTAGCGGCCCACAGGGGATGGTGAACACTGAAGCTTTCTTT

clone size: -
J gene: TRBJ2-1
D gene: TRBD2
V gene: TRBV27
CDR3 length: 14
CDR3 protein: CASSLGTMVREQFF
CDR3 DNA: TGTGCCAGCAGTTTGGGGACTATGGTACGTGAGCAGTTCTTC

clone size: -
J gene: TRBJ2-7
D gene: TRBD1
V gene: TRBV7-8
CDR3 length: 15
CDR3 protein: CASSFGQGLGYEQYF
CDR3 DNA: TGTGCCAGCAGCTTCGGACAGGGCCTAGGGTACGAGCAGTACTTC

clone size: -
J gene: TRBJ1-5
D gene: TRBD1
V gene: TRBV29-1
CDR3 length: 13
CDR3 protein: CSVGQGRDQPQHF
CDR3 DNA: TGCAGCGTGGGACAGGGAAGGGATCAGCCCCAGCATTTT

clone size: -
J gene: TRBJ1-1
D gene: TRBD1
V gene: TRBV30
CDR3 length: 16
CDR3 protein: CAWSKQGAFSVTEAFF
CDR3 DNA: TGTGCCTGGAGTAAACAGGGGGCGTTTTCGGTCACTGAAGCTTTCTTT

clone size: few
J gene: TRBJ1-2
D gene: -
V gene: TRBV2
CDR3 length: 13
CDR3 protein: CASSTGEIGGYTF
CDR3 DNA: TGTGCCAGCAGTACGGGGGAGATTGGGGGCTACACCTTC

clone size: few
J gene: TRBJ2-2
D gene: TRBD1
V gene: TRBV27
CDR3 length: 16
CDR3 protein: CASSFKGQGLDGELFF
CDR3 DNA: TGTGCCAGCAGTTTCAAAGGACAGGGTCTAGACGGGGAGCTGTTTTTT

clone size: -
J gene: TRBJ2-5
D gene: -
V gene: TRBV6-4
CDR3 length: 16
CDR3 protein: CASSGSRMSDQETQYF
CDR3 DNA: TGTGCCAGCAGTGGGTCCCGGATGAGCGATCAAGAGACCCAGTACTTC

clone size: once
J gene: TRBJ1-6
D gene: TRBD1
V gene: TRBV27
CDR3 length: 12
CDR3 protein: CASTDRGSPLHF
CDR3 DNA: TGTGCCAGCACGGACAGGGGTTCACCCCTCCACTTT

clone size: few
J gene: TRBJ2-3
D gene: TRBD1
V gene: TRBV5-4
CDR3 length: 15
CDR3 protein: CASRHRDSFTDTQYF
CDR3 DNA: TGTGCCAGCCGCCACCGGGACAGCTTCACAGATACGCAGTATTTT

clone size: -
J gene: TRBJ1-2
D gene: -
V gene: TRBV30
CDR3 length: 12
CDR3 protein: CAWSSGAYGYTF
CDR3 DNA: TGTGCCTGGAGTTCAGGGGCCTATGGCTACACCTTC

clone size: -
J gene: TRBJ2-7
D gene: TRBD1
V gene: TRBV7-9
CDR3 length: 15
CDR3 protein: CASSSRQGGSYEQYF
CDR3 DNA: TGTGCCAGCAGCTCCAGACAGGGGGGTTCCTACGAGCAGTACTTC

clone size: -
J gene: TRBJ2-7
D gene: -
V gene: TRBV4-1
CDR3 length: 13
CDR3 protein: CASSQDFHYEQYF
CDR3 DNA: TGCGCCAGCAGCCAAGATTTCCACTACGAGCAGTACTTC

clone size: -
J gene: TRBJ2-7
D gene: TRBD2
V gene: TRBV4-1
CDR3 length: 15
CDR3 protein: CASSQYSGREYEQYF
CDR3 DNA: TGCGCCAGCAGCCAATATAGCGGGAGAGAATACGAGCAGTACTTC

clone size: -
J gene: TRBJ2-1
D gene: TRBD2
V gene: TRBV5-4
CDR3 length: 14
CDR3 protein: CASSFGSGRGEQFF
CDR3 DNA: TGTGCCAGCAGCTTCGGCAGCGGGAGGGGTGAGCAGTTCTTC

clone size: -
J gene: TRBJ2-6
D gene: -
V gene: TRBV29-1
CDR3 length: 16
CDR3 protein: CSVEDPEGSGANVLTF
CDR3 DNA: TGCAGCGTTGAAGATCCTGAGGGCTCTGGGGCCAACGTCCTGACTTTC

clone size: -
J gene: TRBJ2-1
D gene: TRBD2
V gene: TRBV13
CDR3 length: 16
CDR3 protein: CASSSRLAQEYNEQFF
CDR3 DNA: TGTGCCAGCAGCTCCCGACTAGCCCAAGAATACAATGAGCAGTTCTTC

clone size: -
J gene: TRBJ1-5
D gene: -
V gene: TRBV6-1
CDR3 length: 15
CDR3 protein: CASSESAENNQPQHF
CDR3 DNA: TGTGCCAGCAGTGAATCGGCGGAGAACAATCAGCCCCAGCATTTT

clone size: -
J gene: TRBJ2-1
D gene: TRBD2
V gene: TRBV7-2
CDR3 length: 11
CDR3 protein: CASSPTSMQFF
CDR3 DNA: TGTGCCAGCAGCCCGACTAGCATGCAGTTCTTC

clone size: -
J gene: TRBJ2-7
D gene: -
V gene: TRBV27
CDR3 length: 13
CDR3 protein: CASSLDRYYEQYF
CDR3 DNA: TGTGCCAGCAGTTTGGACAGATACTACGAGCAGTACTTC

clone size: once
J gene: TRBJ2-7
D gene: -
V gene: TRBV14
CDR3 length: 14
CDR3 protein: CASSQASGSYEQYF
CDR3 DNA: TGTGCCAGCAGCCAAGCGTCGGGTAGCTACGAGCAGTACTTC

clone size: -
J gene: TRBJ2-2
D gene: TRBD1
V gene: TRBV5-8
CDR3 length: 17
CDR3 protein: CASSLAGQGAFTGELFF
CDR3 DNA: TGTGCCAGCAGCTTGGCTGGGCAGGGGGCGTTCACCGGGGAGCTGTTTTTT

clone size: once
J gene: TRBJ2-1
D gene: -
V gene: TRBV9
CDR3 length: 14
CDR3 protein: CASSPPGSNNEQFF
CDR3 DNA: TGTGCCAGCAGCCCTCCCGGGAGCAACAATGAGCAGTTCTTC

clone size: -
J gene: TRBJ2-1
D gene: TRBD2
V gene: TRBV11-2
CDR3 length: 15
CDR3 protein: CASSLEGLAGGEQFF
CDR3 DNA: TGTGCCAGCAGCTTAGAGGGACTAGCCGGGGGTGAGCAGTTCTTC

clone size: once
J gene: TRBJ1-4
D gene: -
V gene: TRBV5-1
CDR3 length: 15
CDR3 protein: CASSIGVVSNEKLFF
CDR3 DNA: TGCGCCAGCAGTATAGGAGTGGTGTCTAATGAAAAACTGTTTTTT

clone size: -
J gene: TRBJ2-5
D gene: TRBD2
V gene: TRBV2
CDR3 length: 15
CDR3 protein: CASKPQGLQQETQYF
CDR3 DNA: TGTGCCAGCAAACCCCAGGGACTACAGCAAGAGACCCAGTACTTC

clone size: -
J gene: TRBJ2-1
D gene: TRBD1
V gene: TRBV13
CDR3 length: 19
CDR3 protein: CASSLVLFGGTGSPNEQFF
CDR3 DNA: TGTGCCAGCAGCTTAGTTTTGTTTGGCGGGACAGGGAGCCCGAATGAGCAGTTCTTC

clone size: -
J gene: TRBJ1-2
D gene: TRBD1
V gene: TRBV7-9
CDR3 length: 14
CDR3 protein: CASSASRDRDGYTF
CDR3 DNA: TGTGCCAGCAGCGCCTCCCGGGACAGGGACGGCTACACCTTC

clone size: -
J gene: TRBJ2-6
D gene: -
V gene: TRBV6-5
CDR3 length: 13
CDR3 protein: CASRASGANVLTF
CDR3 DNA: TGTGCCAGCAGGGCCTCTGGGGCCAACGTCCTGACTTTC

clone size: -
J gene: TRBJ2-5
D gene: TRBD2
V gene: TRBV9
CDR3 length: 15
CDR3 protein: CASSPGTSAYETQYF
CDR3 DNA: TGTGCCAGCAGCCCGGGGACTAGCGCATACGAGACCCAGTACTTC

clone size: -
J gene: TRBJ2-7
D gene: TRBD1
V gene: TRBV29-1
CDR3 length: 13
CDR3 protein: CSVGRGKAYEQYF
CDR3 DNA: TGCAGCGTTGGCAGGGGGAAAGCCTACGAGCAGTACTTC

clone size: -
J gene: TRBJ2-3
D gene: TRBD2
V gene: TRBV28
CDR3 length: 15
CDR3 protein: CASSLGRGSTDTQYF
CDR3 DNA: TGTGCCAGCAGCCTGGGGAGGGGAAGCACAGATACGCAGTATTTT